This is a list of T cell receptor beta chains from one sample in a study of blood T cell repertoires in COVID-19. Here immunoSEQ multiplex PCR was the method, and the copy in TCRdb shows in-frame clones only, minus some. The top ten hold over 9.5% of the sample, which has some 200,000 clones, 82% seen once. Sequencing used peripheral blood. The receptors shown here come from a woman aged 40 to 55 with acute or convalescent COVID-19. The CDR3 runs from the conserved cysteine through the conserved F or W. The order of the fields is clone size, D gene, J gene, V gene, CDR3 protein, CDR3 DNA. The D gene is left open where the match is weak. Expanded clones get a size class; other rows say once, few or many, or leave the size out.

>few|TRBD1|TRBJ1-2|TRBV30
CAWSVQGTSYGYTF
TGTGCCTGGAGTGTACAGGGGACCTCCTATGGCTACACCTTC
>NA|TRBD2|TRBJ2-7|TRBV27
CASSNHGGTSSYEQYF
TGTGCCAGCAGTAACCACGGGGGGACCTCTTCCTACGAGCAGTACTTC
>NA|NA|TRBJ1-6|TRBV18
CASSPRLGGSGSPLHF
TGTGCCAGCTCACCACGGTTAGGAGGGAGCGGTTCACCCCTCCACTTT
>NA|NA|TRBJ1-5|TRBV27
CASSLMGRSGSNQPQHF
TGTGCCAGCAGTCTAATGGGGAGGAGTGGTAGCAATCAGCCCCAGCATTTT
>NA|TRBD1|TRBJ2-3|TRBV4-1
CASSQEGTGGPDTQYF
TGCGCCAGCAGCCAAGAGGGGACAGGGGGTCCAGATACGCAGTATTTT
>NA|TRBD2|TRBJ2-1|TRBV29-1
CSVDIVASGRTIDEQFF
TGCAGCGTTGATATAGTAGCTAGCGGGAGAACTATCGATGAGCAGTTCTTC
>few|TRBD1|TRBJ2-2|TRBV7-9
CASSGLRTGENTGELFF
TGTGCCAGCAGCGGTTTGAGGACAGGGGAAAATACCGGGGAGCTGTTTTTT
>NA|NA|TRBJ2-7|TRBV25-1
CASSDYRYEQYF
TGTGCCAGCAGTGACTACCGATACGAGCAGTACTTC
>NA|TRBD2|TRBJ2-1|TRBV15
CATRVGLAIVNEQFF
TGTGCCACCAGAGTAGGACTAGCGATTGTCAATGAGCAGTTCTTC
>once|NA|TRBJ2-1|TRBV24-1
CATSDRRTVYNEQFF
TGTGCCACCAGTGATCGCCGGACAGTCTACAATGAGCAGTTCTTC
>NA|TRBD2|TRBJ2-1|TRBV7-2
CASSLVGSGGNEQFF
TGTGCCAGCAGCTTAGTTGGTAGCGGGGGCAATGAGCAGTTCTTC
>NA|TRBD2|TRBJ2-1|TRBV5-1
CASSYVAGGNGNEQFF
TGCGCCAGCAGCTACGTAGCGGGGGGCAACGGGAATGAGCAGTTCTTC
>NA|TRBD1|TRBJ2-1|TRBV10-3
CAISGGRGPYNEQFF
TGTGCCATCAGTGGAGGCAGGGGGCCTTACAATGAGCAGTTCTTC
>NA|TRBD2|TRBJ2-3|TRBV19
CASSIGGGHRRSTDTQYF
TGTGCCAGTAGTATCGGGGGGGGCCACAGACGGTCCACAGATACGCAGTATTTT
>NA|NA|TRBJ1-5|TRBV5-6
CASSLWGREGQPQHF
TGTGCCAGCAGCTTGTGGGGCAGGGAGGGTCAGCCCCAGCATTTT
>NA|NA|TRBJ1-5|TRBV6-1
CASSGEGVGNQPQHF
TGTGCCAGCAGCGGGGAGGGGGTTGGAAATCAGCCCCAGCATTTT
>NA|NA|TRBJ2-1|TRBV6-2/TRBV6-3
CASSYGLASYNEQFF
TGTGCCAGCAGTTACGGGTTAGCGTCTTACAATGAGCAGTTCTTC
>NA|NA|TRBJ1-2|TRBV12-3/TRBV12-4
CASSSGAVGGYTF
TGTGCCAGCAGTTCCGGCGCGGTCGGGGGCTACACCTTC
>NA|NA|TRBJ1-2|TRBV5-1
CASSTHDRLLEGYTF
TGCGCCAGCAGTACCCACGACAGGCTCCTTGAAGGCTACACCTTC
>NA|NA|TRBJ2-2|TRBV7-2
CASSLTRNTGELFF
TGTGCCAGCAGCCTAACGAGGAACACCGGGGAGCTGTTTTTT
>NA|NA|TRBJ2-7|TRBV5-4
CASKPDSLSYEQYF
TGTGCCAGCAAACCGGACTCACTCTCCTACGAGCAGTACTTC
>NA|TRBD1|TRBJ1-1|TRBV4-3
CASSQSRGLAEAFF
TGCGCCAGCAGCCAGAGCAGGGGGCTCGCTGAAGCTTTCTTT
>few|TRBD2|TRBJ2-3|TRBV27
CASSPSGGAGSDTQYF
TGTGCCAGCAGTCCCTCCGGGGGGGCCGGGTCAGATACGCAGTATTTT
>NA|TRBD2|TRBJ2-1|TRBV6-2/TRBV6-3
CASSASGFWDEQFF
TGTGCCAGCAGCGCTAGCGGGTTTTGGGATGAGCAGTTCTTC